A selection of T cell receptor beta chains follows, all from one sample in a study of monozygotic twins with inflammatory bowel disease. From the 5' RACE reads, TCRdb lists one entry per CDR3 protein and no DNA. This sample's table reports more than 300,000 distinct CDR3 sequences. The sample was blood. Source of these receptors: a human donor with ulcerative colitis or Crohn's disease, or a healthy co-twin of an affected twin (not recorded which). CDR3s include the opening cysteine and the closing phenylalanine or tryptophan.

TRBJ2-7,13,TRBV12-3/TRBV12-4,CASSWAGAYEQYF
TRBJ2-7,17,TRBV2,CASSENIPGQGKDEQYF
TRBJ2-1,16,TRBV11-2,CASSLFVHAGDNEQFF
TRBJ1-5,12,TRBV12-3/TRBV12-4,CASQGGLEPQHF
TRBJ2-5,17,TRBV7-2,CASSLAILAGTQETQYF
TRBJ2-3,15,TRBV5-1,CASSLDSARTDTQYF
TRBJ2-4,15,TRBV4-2,CASSRETSGADIQYF
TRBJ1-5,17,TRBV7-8,CASSLGTGLLSNQPQHF
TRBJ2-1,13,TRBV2,CASEGGGYNEQFF
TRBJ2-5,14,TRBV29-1,CSVLGQLYQETQYF
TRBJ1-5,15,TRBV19,CASSITRASNQPQHF
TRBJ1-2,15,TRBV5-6,CASSLVAGGAHGYTF
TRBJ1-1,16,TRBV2,CASSEGDRKGNTEAFF
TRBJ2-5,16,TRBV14,CASSRIGQGPRETQYF
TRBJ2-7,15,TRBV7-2,CASSKPTAQGFEQYF
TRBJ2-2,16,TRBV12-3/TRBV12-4,CASSVDRGLVTGELFF
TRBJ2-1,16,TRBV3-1,CASSARQGAKDNEQFF
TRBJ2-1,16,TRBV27,CASSIRLAGAHNEQFF
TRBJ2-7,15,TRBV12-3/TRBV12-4,CASSTWGAVPYEQYF
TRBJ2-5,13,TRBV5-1,CASSWGVQETQYF
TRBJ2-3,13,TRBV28,CASGSGPTDTQYF
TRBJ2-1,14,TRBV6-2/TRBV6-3,CASSYSPGYNEQFF
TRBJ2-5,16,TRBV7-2,CASSASRQGGKETQYF
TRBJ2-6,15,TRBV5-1,CASSLFLSGANVLTF
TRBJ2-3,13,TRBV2,CASFGPTDRAQYF
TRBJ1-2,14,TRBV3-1,CASSPTTGSYGYTF
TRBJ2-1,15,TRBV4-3,CASSLLGGAQNEQFF
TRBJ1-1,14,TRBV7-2,CASSLYRDPSEAFF
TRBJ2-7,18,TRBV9,CASSVGLAGGNPSYEQYF
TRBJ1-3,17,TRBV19,CASGLPAMRGSGNTIYF
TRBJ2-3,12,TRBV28,CASTLTTGKKYF
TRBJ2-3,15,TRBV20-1,CSARQQGWSPDTQYF
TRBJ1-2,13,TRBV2,CASTLERGRGYTF
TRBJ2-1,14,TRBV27,CASSLLQGSSEQFF
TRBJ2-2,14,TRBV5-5,CASSLLGGTGELFF
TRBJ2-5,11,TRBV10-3,CAISAQETQYF
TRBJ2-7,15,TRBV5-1,CASSLLAVSDYEQYF
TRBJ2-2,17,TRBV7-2,CASSPMKGQGSTGELFF
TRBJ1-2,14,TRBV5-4,CASSLNQGFYGYTF
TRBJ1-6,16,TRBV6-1,CASSEGGSSYNSPLHF
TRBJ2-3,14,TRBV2,CASRGLAGSDTQYF
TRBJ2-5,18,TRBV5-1,CASSLARTSGGAIGTQYF
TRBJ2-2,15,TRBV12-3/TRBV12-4,CASRTGRINTGELFF
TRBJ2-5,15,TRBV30,CAWSNDGTPSGTQYF